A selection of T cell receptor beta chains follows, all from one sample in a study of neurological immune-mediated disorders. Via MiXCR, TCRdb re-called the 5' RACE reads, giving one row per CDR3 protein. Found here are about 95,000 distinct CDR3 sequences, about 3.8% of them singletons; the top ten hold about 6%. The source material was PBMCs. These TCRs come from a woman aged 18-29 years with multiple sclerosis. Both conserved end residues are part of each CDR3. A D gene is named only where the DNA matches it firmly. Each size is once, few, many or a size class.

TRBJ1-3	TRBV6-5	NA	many	TGTGCCAGCAGTCGTTACACTGACTCTGGAAACACCATATATTTT	CASSRYTDSGNTIYF
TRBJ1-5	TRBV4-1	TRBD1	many	TGCGCCAGCAGCCCGCAGACAGGGAGCAATCAGCCCCAGCATTTT	CASSPQTGSNQPQHF
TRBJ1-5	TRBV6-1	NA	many	TGTGCCAGCAGTGAAGGGCAGGAGGGTGGTCAGCCCCAGCATTTT	CASSEGQEGGQPQHF
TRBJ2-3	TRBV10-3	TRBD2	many	TGTGCCATCAGTGATCGACTAGCGGCCTATGTGGATACGCAGTATTTT	CAISDRLAAYVDTQYF
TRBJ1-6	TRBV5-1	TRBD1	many	TGCGCCAGCAGCTTTTTACAGGGGGCGAATTCACCCCTCCACTTT	CASSFLQGANSPLHF
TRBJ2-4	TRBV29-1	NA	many	TGCAGCGCTCGAGCCAAAAACATTCAGTACTTC	CSARAKNIQYF
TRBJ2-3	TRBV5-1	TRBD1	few	TGCGCCAGCAGCTTGGGACACAGGGGCGGCACAGATACGCAGTATTTT	CASSLGHRGGTDTQYF
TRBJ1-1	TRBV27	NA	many	TGTGCCAGCTGTAGGTGGGGGGCAAACACTGAAGCTTTCTTT	CASCRWGANTEAFF
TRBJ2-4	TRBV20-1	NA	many	TGCAGTGCTAGAGATATGGGGGGCGTTGACATTCAGTACTTC	CSARDMGGVDIQYF
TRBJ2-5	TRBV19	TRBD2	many	TGTGCCAGTAGTATGACTAGCGGGGGGTTTGAGACCCAGTACTTC	CASSMTSGGFETQYF
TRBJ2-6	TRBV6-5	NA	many	TGTGCCAGCAGTTCCCGCTCCGGGGCTGGGGCCAACGTCCTGACTTTC	CASSSRSGAGANVLTF